The 13 T cell receptor beta chains below come from one sample, sequenced in a study of T cell repertoires in cytomegalovirus infection. The antigens of these receptors remain unknown. MiXCR, run by TCRdb on the reads, gives a single entry per CDR3 protein. The profile shows approximately 910,000 distinct CDR3 sequences, roughly 30% of them singletons. The sequenced sample was cultured CD8+ T cells from PBMCs, obtained from culture after CMV antigen stimulation. The receptors were gathered from a human donor in good health (CMV status not recorded). Some clones in this sample may be carry-over from other donors' samples.

This clonotype was counted a few times. V and J are TRBV28 and TRBJ1-5, with D unresolved. The germline V gene encodes CDR1 MDHEN and CDR2 SYDVKM. The CDR3 sequence is 14 residues long. The V end lost 5 bases, the J end lost 5 bases, and 13 bases lay between the germline ends. In DNA, the CDR3 is TGTGCCAGCAGTCACTCAATCGGGGATCAGCCCCAGCATTTT. It yields the protein CASSHSIGDQPQHF.

This clonotype came up a few times. This chain links TRBV10-1 with TRBJ2-1; D perhaps matches TRBD1 (6 bases). The germline gives CDR1 WNHNN, CDR2 SYGVQD (reference sequence). This CDR3 region has 13 residues. Deletions cut 3 bases from V and 9 bases from J, with 12 bases between. The CDR3 nucleotides are TGCGCCAGCAGTGAATCCCAGGGGCGTGAGCAGTTCTTC. Its protein is CASSESQGREQFF.

At least ten counts were recorded for this clonotype. The chain's CDR3 is CASSLVGLDEQYV. CDR3 nucleotide sequence: TGTGCCAGCAGCTTAGTAGGTCTAGACGAGCAGTACGTC. The rearrangement joins TRBV7-2 to TRBJ2-7; D unclear. V was trimmed by 1 base and J by 5 bases, leaving 9 bases between them. Germline-derived CDR1 and CDR2 are SGHTA and FQGNSA. The CDR3 sequence is 13 residues long.

The table lists this clonotype with a count of one. This chain joins TRBV2 and TRBJ2-3; no reliable D call. The V gene's germline CDR1 is SNHLY and CDR2 FYNNEI. This CDR3 has 12 amino acids. V shed 8 bases and J shed 2 bases, with 8 bases lying between them. The CDR3 region is CASGPPTDTQYF. The CDR3 coding sequence is TGTGCCAGCGGGCCTCCCACAGATACGCAGTATTTT.

This clonotype has ten or more counts. This rearrangement joins TRBV7-6 to TRBJ2-7; D perhaps matches TRBD1 (6 bases). Germline V gene data show CDR1 as SGHVS and CDR2 as FNYEAQ. This CDR3 spans 14 amino acids. Trimming pared 3 bases from V and 0 bases from J, leaving 9 bases between. CDR3 amino acids: CASSFDRSSYEQYF. The CDR3 DNA reads TGTGCCAGCAGCTTTGACAGGTCCTCCTACGAGCAGTACTTC.

This clonotype was observed many times. The CDR3, as DNA: TGTGCCAGCAGCCGGGGACAGGCGAGCTCCTACGAGCAGTACGTC. It encodes CASSRGQASSYEQYV. The chain employs TRBV7-2 and TRBJ2-7; 8 bases are a match to TRBD1. V shed 5 bases, J shed 0 bases, and the junction held 6 bases outside the gene matches. Germline assignment: CDR1 SGHTA and CDR2 FQGNSA. The CDR3 covers 15 residues.

This clonotype appeared many times. The genes are TRBV7-8 and TRBJ1-1; 9 bases map to TRBD1. This CDR3 is built from 15 residues. Unmatched junction bases numbered 6, after V lost 2 bases and J lost 5 bases. Germline V gene sequence: CDR1 SGHVS, CDR2 FQNEAQ. The CDR3 DNA sequence: TGTGCCAGCAGCTTATGGGGACAGGGAGGGACTGAAGCTTTCTTT. Encoded protein: CASSLWGQGGTEAFF.

The rearrangement joins TRBV4-1 to TRBJ1-5; D call uncertain. Germline loops: CDR1 MGHRA, CDR2 YSYEKL. The CDR3 totals 14 residues. V was clipped by 1 base and J by 9 bases, with 13 bases between them. The chain's CDR3 is CASSQVFGDSPQHF. The DNA of the CDR3 is TGCGCCAGCAGCCAAGTTTTCGGGGATTCGCCCCAGCATTTT.

The chain links TRBV7-9 to TRBJ2-7; no definite D call. V was trimmed by 6 bases and J by 4 bases, leaving 10 bases between them. In germline, CDR1 is SEHNR, CDR2 FQNEAQ (reference sequence). This CDR3 contains 12 residues. The CDR3 DNA reads TGTGCCAGCAGTCCCCTGGCTTACGAGCAGTACTTC. Translating gives CASSPLAYEQYF.

This clonotype came up once. The CDR3: CASSPTGVVGEETQYF. The CDR3, as DNA: TGTGCCAGCAGCCCCACGGGGGTAGTGGGGGAAGAGACCCAGTACTTC. V usage is TRBV7-3 and J usage is TRBJ2-5, with D tentatively TRBD2 (6 bases). V lost 5 bases and J 3 bases, leaving 19 bases between the germline ends. In germline, CDR1 is SGHTA, CDR2 FQGTGA. This CDR3 has 16 amino acids. The full variable domain, completed using reference TRBV7-3 and TRBJ2-5, is GAGVSQTPSNKVTEKGKYVELRCDPISGHTALYWYRQSLGQGPEFLIYFQGTGAADDSGLPNDRFFAVRPEGSVSTLKIQRTERGDSAVYLCASSPTGVVGEETQYFGPGTRLLVL.

This chain connects TRBV6-1 to TRBJ1-1, with D perhaps matching TRBD1 (5 bases). V lost 2 bases to trimming and J lost 4 bases, with 11 bases between them. This CDR3 spans 14 amino acids. Germline V lookup: CDR1 MNHNS, CDR2 SASEGT. The CDR3 sequence is CASSESRGRTEAFF. The CDR3, as DNA: TGTGCCAGCAGTGAATCTAGGGGTCGCACTGAAGCTTTCTTT.

The chain employs TRBV6-5 and TRBJ1-5; D perhaps matches TRBD1 (5 bases). Between the trimmed V and J ends, which lost 0 bases and 4 bases, there was a span of 10 bases. Germline assignment: CDR1 MNHEY and CDR2 SVGAGI. This CDR3 comprises 15 residues. Here the CDR3 reads CASSYSGGTNQPQHF. In DNA form, the CDR3 reads TGTGCCAGCAGTTACTCTGGGGGTACAAATCAGCCCCAGCATTTT.

The sample holds a few counts of this clonotype. The chain carries TRBV12-3 or TRBV12-4 and TRBJ2-5; tentatively, D is TRBD1 or TRBD2 (8 bases each). The CDR3 loop spans 15 amino acids. V was trimmed by 3 bases and J by 5 bases, leaving 16 bases between them. The CDR3 sequence is CASSFGQGGRETQYF. In DNA, the CDR3 is TGTGCCAGCAGTTTTGGACAGGGCGGGAGGGAGACCCAGTACTTC.